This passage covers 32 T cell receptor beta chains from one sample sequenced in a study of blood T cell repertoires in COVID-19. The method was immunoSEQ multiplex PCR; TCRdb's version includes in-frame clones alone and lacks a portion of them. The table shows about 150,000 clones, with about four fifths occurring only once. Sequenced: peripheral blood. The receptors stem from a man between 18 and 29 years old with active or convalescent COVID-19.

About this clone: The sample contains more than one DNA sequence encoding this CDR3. CDR3 coding DNA: TGTGCCAGCTCACCAGGGCAGGGAACTGAAGCTTTCTTT. This codes for CASSPGQGTEAFF. The V call is TRBV18, the J call TRBJ1-1, with a tentative D call TRBD1 (5 bases). The CDR3 extends over 13 amino acids. Germline assignment: CDR1 KGHSH and CDR2 LQKENI. Trimming took off 2 bases at V and 5 bases at J, with 9 bases between the two ends.

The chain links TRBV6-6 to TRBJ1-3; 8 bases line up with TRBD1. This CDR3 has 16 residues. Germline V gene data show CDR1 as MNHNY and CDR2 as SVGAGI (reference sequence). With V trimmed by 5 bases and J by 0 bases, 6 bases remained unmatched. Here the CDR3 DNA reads TGTGCCAGCAGTAAACGACAGGGGAACTCTGGAAACACCATATATTTT. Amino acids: CASSKRQGNSGNTIYF.

In DNA, the CDR3 is TGTGCCAGCAGGTTACAGGGTTCAGCCGGGGAGCTGTTTTTT. Amino acids: CASRLQGSAGELFF. J is TRBJ2-2 and V is TRBV5-8; D possibly corresponds to TRBD1 (6 bases). Trimming cost V 5 bases and J 6 bases, with 14 bases left between them. The germline gives CDR1 SGHTS, CDR2 YDEGEE. The CDR3 is made up of 14 amino acids.

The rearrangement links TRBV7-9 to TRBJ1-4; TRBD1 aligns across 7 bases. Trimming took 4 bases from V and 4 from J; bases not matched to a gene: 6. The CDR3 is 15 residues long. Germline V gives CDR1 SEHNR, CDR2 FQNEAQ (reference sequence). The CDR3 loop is CASSSGTADNEKLFF. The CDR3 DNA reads TGTGCCAGCAGCTCAGGGACAGCCGATAATGAAAAACTGTTTTTT. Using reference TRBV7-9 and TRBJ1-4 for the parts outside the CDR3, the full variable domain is DTGVSQNPRHKITKRGQNVTFRCDPISEHNRLYWYRQTLGQGPEFLTYFQNEAQLEKSRLLSDRFSAERPKGSFSTLEIQRTEQGDSAMYLCASSSGTADNEKLFFGSGTQLSVL.

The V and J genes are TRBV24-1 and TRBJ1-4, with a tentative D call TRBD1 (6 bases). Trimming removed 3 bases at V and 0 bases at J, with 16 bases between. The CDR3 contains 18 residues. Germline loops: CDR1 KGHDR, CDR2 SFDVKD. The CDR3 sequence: CATSDLTGLGATNEKLFF. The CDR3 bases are TGTGCCACCAGTGATCTAACAGGGTTGGGAGCAACTAATGAAAAACTGTTTTTT.

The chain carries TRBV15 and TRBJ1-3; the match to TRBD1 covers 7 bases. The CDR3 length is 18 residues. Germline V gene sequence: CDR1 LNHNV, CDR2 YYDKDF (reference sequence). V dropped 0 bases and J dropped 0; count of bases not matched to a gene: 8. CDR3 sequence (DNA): TGTGCCACCAGCAGAGACAGACCCGGGACAGCCTCTGGAAACACCATATATTTT. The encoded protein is CATSRDRPGTASGNTIYF.

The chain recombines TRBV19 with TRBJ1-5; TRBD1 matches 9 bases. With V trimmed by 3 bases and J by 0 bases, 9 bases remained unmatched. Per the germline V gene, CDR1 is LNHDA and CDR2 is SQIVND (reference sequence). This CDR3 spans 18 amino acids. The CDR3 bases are TGTGCCAGTAGTATTGGGCTGACAGGGGGATATAGCAATCAGCCCCAGCATTTT. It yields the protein CASSIGLTGGYSNQPQHF.

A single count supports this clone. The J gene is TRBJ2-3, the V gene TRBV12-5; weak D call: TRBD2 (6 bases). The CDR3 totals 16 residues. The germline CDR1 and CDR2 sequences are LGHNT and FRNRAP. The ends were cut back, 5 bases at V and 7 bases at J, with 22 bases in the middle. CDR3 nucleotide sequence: TGTGCTAGTGGTCCCCGGATTTTAACGGGGAGGTATACGCAGTATTTT. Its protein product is CASGPRILTGRYTQYF.

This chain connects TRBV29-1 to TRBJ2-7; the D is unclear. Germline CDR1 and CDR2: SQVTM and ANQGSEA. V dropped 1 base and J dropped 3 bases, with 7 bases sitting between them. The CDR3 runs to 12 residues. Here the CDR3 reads CSVEVQSYEQYF. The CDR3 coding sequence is TGCAGCGTTGAAGTACAGAGCTACGAGCAGTACTTC.

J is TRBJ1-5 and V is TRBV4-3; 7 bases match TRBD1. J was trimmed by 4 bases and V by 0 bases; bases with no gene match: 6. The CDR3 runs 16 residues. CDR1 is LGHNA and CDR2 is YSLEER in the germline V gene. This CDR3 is CASSQDRGTVNQPQHF. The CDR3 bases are TGCGCCAGCAGCCAAGATCGAGGGACAGTAAATCAGCCCCAGCATTTT.

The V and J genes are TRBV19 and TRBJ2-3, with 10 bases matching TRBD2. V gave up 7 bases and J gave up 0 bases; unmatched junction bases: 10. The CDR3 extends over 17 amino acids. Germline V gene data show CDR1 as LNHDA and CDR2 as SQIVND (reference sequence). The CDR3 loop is CASTPGASGGSTDTQYF. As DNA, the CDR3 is TGTGCCAGTACCCCAGGGGCTAGCGGGGGCAGCACAGATACGCAGTATTTT.

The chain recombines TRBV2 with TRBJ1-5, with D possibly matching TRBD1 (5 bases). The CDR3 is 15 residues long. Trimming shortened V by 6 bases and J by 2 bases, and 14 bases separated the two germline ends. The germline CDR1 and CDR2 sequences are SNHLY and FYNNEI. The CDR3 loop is CASSELLTGNQPQHF. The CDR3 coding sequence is TGTGCCAGCAGCGAACTGTTGACAGGCAATCAGCCCCAGCATTTT.

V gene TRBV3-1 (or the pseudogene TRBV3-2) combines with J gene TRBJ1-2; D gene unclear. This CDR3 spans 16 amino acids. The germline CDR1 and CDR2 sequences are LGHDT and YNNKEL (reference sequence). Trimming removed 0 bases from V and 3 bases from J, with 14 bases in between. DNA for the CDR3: TGTGCCAGCAGCCAAGACTACGGACGCGGGGACTATGGCTACACCTTC. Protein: CASSQDYGRGDYGYTF.

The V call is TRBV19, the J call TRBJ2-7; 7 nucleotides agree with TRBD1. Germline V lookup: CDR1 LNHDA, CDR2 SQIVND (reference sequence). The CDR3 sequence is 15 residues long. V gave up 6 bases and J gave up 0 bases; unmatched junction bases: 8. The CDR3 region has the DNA TGTGCCAGTAGAAACAGGGGCCTCTCCTCCTACGAGCAGTACTTC. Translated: CASRNRGLSSYEQYF.

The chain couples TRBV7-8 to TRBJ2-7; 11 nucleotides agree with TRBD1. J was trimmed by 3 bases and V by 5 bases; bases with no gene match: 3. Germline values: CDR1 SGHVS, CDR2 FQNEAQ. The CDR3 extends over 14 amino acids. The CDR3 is CASSPGTGGYEQYF. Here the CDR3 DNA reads TGTGCCAGCAGCCCCGGGACAGGGGGCTACGAGCAGTACTTC. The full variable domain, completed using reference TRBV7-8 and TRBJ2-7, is GAGVSQSPRYKVAKRGQDVALRCDPISGHVSLFWYQQALGQGPEFLTYFQNEAQLDKSGLPSDRFFAERPEGSVSTLKIQRTQQEDSAVYLCASSPGTGGYEQYFGPGTRLTVT.

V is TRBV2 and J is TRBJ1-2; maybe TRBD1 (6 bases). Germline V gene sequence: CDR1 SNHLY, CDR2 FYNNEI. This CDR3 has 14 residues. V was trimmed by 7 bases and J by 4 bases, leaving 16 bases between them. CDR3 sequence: CASKLRGLVYGYTF. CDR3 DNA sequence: TGTGCCAGCAAGTTGCGGGGGCTCGTCTATGGCTACACCTTC.

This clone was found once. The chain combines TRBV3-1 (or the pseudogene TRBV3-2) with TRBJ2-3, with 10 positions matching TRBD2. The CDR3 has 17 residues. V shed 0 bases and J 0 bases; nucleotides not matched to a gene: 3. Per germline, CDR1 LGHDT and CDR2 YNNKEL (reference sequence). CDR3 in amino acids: CASSQDWTSGSTDTQYF. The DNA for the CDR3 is TGTGCCAGCAGCCAAGATTGGACTAGCGGTAGCACAGATACGCAGTATTTT.

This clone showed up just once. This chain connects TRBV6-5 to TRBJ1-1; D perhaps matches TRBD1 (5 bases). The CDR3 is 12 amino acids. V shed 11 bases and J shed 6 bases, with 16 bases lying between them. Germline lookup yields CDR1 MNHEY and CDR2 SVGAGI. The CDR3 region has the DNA TGTGCCGCGGCGACAGCTACCTCTGAAGCTTTCTTT. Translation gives CAAATATSEAFF.

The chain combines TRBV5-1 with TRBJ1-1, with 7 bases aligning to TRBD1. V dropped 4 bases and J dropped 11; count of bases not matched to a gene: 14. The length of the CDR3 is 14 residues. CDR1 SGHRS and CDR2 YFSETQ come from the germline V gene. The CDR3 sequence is CASSRGGDRAYAFF. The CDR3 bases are TGCGCCAGCAGCAGGGGAGGAGACAGGGCTTATGCTTTCTTT.

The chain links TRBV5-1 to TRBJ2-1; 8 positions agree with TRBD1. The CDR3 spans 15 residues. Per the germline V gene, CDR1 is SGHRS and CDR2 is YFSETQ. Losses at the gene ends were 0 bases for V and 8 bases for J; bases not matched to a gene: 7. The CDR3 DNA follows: TGCGCCAGCAGCTTGGGTGGACAGGGTGGAGATGAGCAGTTCTTC. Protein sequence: CASSLGGQGGDEQFF.

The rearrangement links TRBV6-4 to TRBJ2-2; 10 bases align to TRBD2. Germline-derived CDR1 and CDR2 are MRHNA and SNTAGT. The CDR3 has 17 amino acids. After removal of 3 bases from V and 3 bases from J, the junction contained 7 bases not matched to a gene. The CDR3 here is CASSDASGSGDTGELFF. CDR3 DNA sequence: TGTGCCAGCAGTGATGCTAGCGGGAGTGGCGACACCGGGGAGCTGTTTTTT.

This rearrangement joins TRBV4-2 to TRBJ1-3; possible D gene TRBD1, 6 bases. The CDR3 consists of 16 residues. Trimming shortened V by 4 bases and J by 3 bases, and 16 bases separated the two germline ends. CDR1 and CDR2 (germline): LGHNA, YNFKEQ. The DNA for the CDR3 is TGTGCCAGCAGCCCAGAACAGGGCGGGTATGGAAACACCATATATTTT. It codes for CASSPEQGGYGNTIYF.

CDR3 nucleotides: TGCGCCAGCAGCTCTGGGACAGGGGGTCCTTACGAGCAGTACTTC. As protein: CASSSGTGGPYEQYF. This chain uses TRBV5-1 with TRBJ2-7, with 11 bases aligning to TRBD1. The CDR3 sequence is 15 residues long. V gave up 3 bases and J gave up 4 bases; unmatched junction bases: 6. Germline V gene lookup returns CDR1 SGHRS and CDR2 YFSETQ.

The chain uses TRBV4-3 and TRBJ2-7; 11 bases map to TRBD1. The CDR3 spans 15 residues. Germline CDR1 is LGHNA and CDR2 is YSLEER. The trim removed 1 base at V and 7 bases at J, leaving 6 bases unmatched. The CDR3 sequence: CASSQGTGGAAEQYF. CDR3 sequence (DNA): TGCGCCAGCAGCCAAGGGACAGGGGGCGCCGCGGAGCAGTACTTC.

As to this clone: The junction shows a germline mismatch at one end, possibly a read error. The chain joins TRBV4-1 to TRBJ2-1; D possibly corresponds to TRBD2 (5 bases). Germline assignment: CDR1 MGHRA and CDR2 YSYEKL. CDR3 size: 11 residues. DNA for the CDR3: TGCGCCAGCAGCCAGGACTCCTTGAAGGTCTTC. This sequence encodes CASSQDSLKVF.

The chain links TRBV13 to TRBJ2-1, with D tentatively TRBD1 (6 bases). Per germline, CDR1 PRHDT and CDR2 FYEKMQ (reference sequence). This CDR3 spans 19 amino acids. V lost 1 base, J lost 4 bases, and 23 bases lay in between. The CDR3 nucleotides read TGTGCCAGCAGCTTAGCCCGCTGGAGGACAGAAGGCGAATACAATGAGCAGTTCTTC. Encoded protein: CASSLARWRTEGEYNEQFF.

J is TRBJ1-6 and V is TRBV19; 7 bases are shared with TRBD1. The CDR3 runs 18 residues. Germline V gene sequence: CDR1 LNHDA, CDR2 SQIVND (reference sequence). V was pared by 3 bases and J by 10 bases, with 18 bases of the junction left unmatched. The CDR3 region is CASSIRAYGQGERSPLHF. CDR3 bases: TGTGCCAGTAGTATTAGGGCCTATGGCCAGGGGGAACGATCACCCCTCCACTTT.

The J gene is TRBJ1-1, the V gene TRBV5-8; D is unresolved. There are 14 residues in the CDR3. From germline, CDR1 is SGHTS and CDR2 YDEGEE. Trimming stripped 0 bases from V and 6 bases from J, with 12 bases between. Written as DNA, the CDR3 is TGTGCCAGCAGCTTGGACTTTACCGGGGCTGAAGCTTTCTTT. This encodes CASSLDFTGAEAFF. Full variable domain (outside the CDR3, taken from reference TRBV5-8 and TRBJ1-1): EAGVTQSPTHLIKTRGQQATLRCSPISGHTSVYWYQQALGLGLQFLLWYDEGEERNRGNFPPRFSGRQFPNYSSELNVNALELEDSALYLCASSLDFTGAEAFFGQGTRLTVV.

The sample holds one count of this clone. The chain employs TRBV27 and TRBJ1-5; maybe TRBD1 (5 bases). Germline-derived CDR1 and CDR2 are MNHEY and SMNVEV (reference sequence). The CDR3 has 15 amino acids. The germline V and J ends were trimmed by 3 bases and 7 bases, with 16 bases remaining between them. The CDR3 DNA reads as TGTGCCAGCAGTTTTTGCCTCCAGGGAAGGCAGCCCCAGCATTTT. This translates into CASSFCLQGRQPQHF.

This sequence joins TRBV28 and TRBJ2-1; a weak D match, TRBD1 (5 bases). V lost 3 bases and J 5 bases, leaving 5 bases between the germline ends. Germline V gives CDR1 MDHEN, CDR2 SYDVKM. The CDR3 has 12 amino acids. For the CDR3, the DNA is TGTGCCAGCAGTTTGGGGCACAATGAGCAGTTCTTC. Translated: CASSLGHNEQFF.

The CDR3 here is CASREGRMNTEAFF. The DNA for the CDR3 is TGTGCCAGCAGGGAGGGGAGGATGAACACTGAAGCTTTCTTT. The chain recombines TRBV6-5 with TRBJ1-1; maybe TRBD1 (5 bases). The V end was cut by 6 bases, the J end by 0 bases, with 11 bases between. Germline CDR1 and CDR2: MNHEY and SVGAGI. This CDR3 region has 14 residues.

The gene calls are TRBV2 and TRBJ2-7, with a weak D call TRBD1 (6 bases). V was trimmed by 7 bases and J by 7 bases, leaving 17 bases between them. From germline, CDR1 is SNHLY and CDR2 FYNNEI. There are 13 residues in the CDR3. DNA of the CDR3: TGTGCCAGCATGGGGACACCCGTGGGGGAGCAGTACTTC. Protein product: CASMGTPVGEQYF.